One sample yielded the 27 T cell receptor beta chains listed below, sequenced in a study of CD8 T cells in Susac syndrome. RNA, at roughly 0.5 to 1 ug, was reverse transcribed with random hexamers. TCRdb itself ran the immunoSEQ multiplex PCR reads through MiXCR, one entry per CDR3 protein. The sample has 250,000 to 300,000 distinct CDR3 sequences, approximately 91% seen once. The sample taken for sequencing was CD8+ T cells from PBMCs. These receptors came from a human donor with multiple sclerosis.

The chain couples TRBV7-3 to TRBJ2-1, with 15 nucleotides matching TRBD2. The CDR3 length is 15 residues. Germline trimming cut 2 bases from V and 8 bases from J; bases unmatched to any gene: 1. CDR1 and CDR2 from the germline V gene are SGHTA and FQGTGA. The CDR3 protein is CASSLGLAGGYEQFF. The CDR3 DNA reads as TGTGCCAGCAGCTTAGGACTAGCGGGAGGGTATGAGCAGTTCTTC.

This clonotype was counted only a few times. This chain connects TRBV6-5 to TRBJ2-5; 7 nucleotides line up with TRBD1. The CDR3 is 15 residues long. V lost 5 bases, J lost 7 bases, and 13 bases stayed unmatched. Germline CDR1 reads MNHEY; CDR2 reads SVGAGI. CDR3 loop: CASSPGQVLPGTQYF. The CDR3 nucleotides are TGTGCCAGCAGTCCCGGACAGGTTCTACCGGGGACCCAGTACTTC.

The chain links TRBV12-3 or TRBV12-4 to TRBJ2-1, with D possibly matching TRBD2 (7 bases). The CDR3 has 15 amino acids. The V end lost 7 bases, the J end lost 4 bases, and 17 bases lay between the germline ends. This CDR3 is CASIPRGGGYNEQFF. The CDR3 DNA reads TGTGCCAGCATCCCTCGCGGGGGCGGGTACAATGAGCAGTTCTTC.

CDR3 DNA: TGTGCCAGCAGCTTATCCGGGACAGGATACTACGAGCAGTACTTC. Translated, it gives CASSLSGTGYYEQYF. The chain recombines TRBV7-2 with TRBJ2-7; 8 positions match TRBD1. From germline, CDR1 is SGHTA and CDR2 FQGNSA. With 2 bases clipped from V and 3 bases from J, the junction kept 6 bases outside the gene matches. The CDR3 totals 15 residues.

This clonotype was observed a single time. The CDR3 nucleotides are TGCAGTGCTAGAGATCTGGGGGAAGCCTACGAGCAGTACTTC. Residues: CSARDLGEAYEQYF. V usage is TRBV20-1 and J usage is TRBJ2-7; TRBD1 or TRBD2 may be the D gene (5 bases each). The CDR3 length is 14 residues. Germline assignment: CDR1 DFQATT and CDR2 SNEGSKA (reference sequence). V lost 0 bases, J lost 2 bases, and 11 bases lay in between.

The V and J genes are TRBV7-3 and TRBJ2-3; 8 nucleotides line up with TRBD2. Germline V gives CDR1 SGHTA, CDR2 FQGTGA. The CDR3 consists of 15 residues. The junction had 3 bases not matched to a gene; V was cut back by 1 base and J by 3 bases. This CDR3 is CASSLIAGGTDTQYF. DNA for the CDR3: TGTGCCAGCAGCTTAATTGCGGGAGGAACAGATACGCAGTATTTT.

The chain joins TRBV27 to TRBJ2-7, with TRBD2 matching 10 bases. The CDR3 runs 14 residues. V was clipped by 8 bases and J by 3 bases; unmatched bases: 7. Germline V gene sequence: CDR1 MNHEY, CDR2 SMNVEV (reference sequence). The CDR3 reads CASAERGGHYEQYF. CDR3 sequence (DNA): TGTGCCAGCGCCGAGCGGGGGGGCCACTACGAGCAGTACTTC.

This chain uses TRBV13 with TRBJ2-1, with TRBD2 identical over 11 bases. V lost 4 bases to trimming and J lost 4 bases; unmatched junction nucleotides: 3. Germline V gives CDR1 PRHDT, CDR2 FYEKMQ (reference sequence). CDR3 length equals 15 residues. This CDR3 reads CASSSRTSGYNEQFF. The CDR3 DNA reads as TGTGCCAGCAGCTCTCGGACTAGCGGGTACAATGAGCAGTTCTTC.

The chain joins TRBV3-1 to TRBJ2-7; D ambiguous. V was pared by 0 bases and J by 5 bases, with 14 bases between. CDR1 and CDR2 from the germline V gene are LGHDT and YNNKEL (reference sequence). This CDR3 spans 15 amino acids. This CDR3 reads CASSQEGLVRNEQYF. DNA for the CDR3: TGTGCCAGCAGCCAAGAAGGGCTAGTCCGCAACGAGCAGTACTTC.

The chain uses TRBV27 and TRBJ2-7; no definite D call. The germline CDR1 and CDR2 sequences are MNHEY and SMNVEV (reference sequence). With 2 bases removed from V and 3 bases from J, the gap between germline ends came to 11 bases. The CDR3 totals 14 residues. The CDR3 nucleotides read TGTGCCAGCAGTTTAACACCGAGGTTCTACGAGCAGTACTTC. Translating gives CASSLTPRFYEQYF.

In its sample, this clonotype was seen once. This chain links TRBV7-9 with TRBJ1-2, with D possibly matching TRBD1 (5 bases). The CDR3 runs 13 residues. The germline V and J ends were trimmed by 5 bases and 2 bases, with 9 bases remaining between them. The germline V gene encodes CDR1 SEHNR and CDR2 FQNEAQ (reference sequence). The CDR3 DNA reads TGTGCCAGCAGCGTACAGGAAAACTATGGCTACACCTTC. Translated: CASSVQENYGYTF. Drawing the rest from reference TRBV7-9 and TRBJ1-2, the complete variable domain is DTGVSQNPRHKITKRGQNVTFRCDPISEHNRLYWYRQTLGQGPEFLTYFQNEAQLEKSRLLSDRFSAERPKGSFSTLEIQRTEQGDSAMYLCASSVQENYGYTFGSGTRLTVV.

This sequence joins TRBV4-2 and TRBJ1-5; no firm D call. This CDR3 has 16 residues. Trimming took 0 bases from V and 6 from J, leaving 15 bases between them. The germline V gene encodes CDR1 LGHNA and CDR2 YNFKEQ. CDR3 amino acids: CASSQESLDGGQPQHF. CDR3 bases: TGTGCCAGCAGCCAAGAATCTTTGGACGGAGGTCAGCCCCAGCATTTT.

This rearrangement joins TRBV10-3 to TRBJ2-2; D uncertain. CDR3 length: 12 residues. Germline V gene data show CDR1 as ENHRY and CDR2 as SYGVKD. Trimming pared 5 bases from V and 6 bases from J, leaving 7 bases between. The CDR3 bases are TGTGCCATCAGTAAGAGTGCCGGGGAGCTGTTTTTT. Amino acids: CAISKSAGELFF.

The chain employs TRBV11-2 and TRBJ2-7; 7 positions agree with TRBD2. This CDR3 comprises 16 residues. V trimming: 6 bases; J trimming: 5 bases; junction bases outside the gene matches: 16. Germline V CDR1 and CDR2: SGHAT, FQNNGV. CDR3 loop: CASSQPSGVAGDEQYF. CDR3 nucleotides: TGTGCCAGCAGTCAACCCTCTGGGGTAGCGGGCGACGAGCAGTACTTC.

The sample holds one count of this clonotype. V usage is TRBV30 and J usage is TRBJ1-5, with TRBD1 matching over 9 bases. Losses at the gene ends were 8 bases for V and 7 bases for J; bases not matched to a gene: 6. CDR3 length equals 12 residues. Germline CDR1 GTSNPN, CDR2 SVGIG (reference sequence). The CDR3 DNA is TGTGCCCTCGGGACAGGGCTACAGCCCCAGCATTTT. It encodes CALGTGLQPQHF.

The rearrangement links TRBV12-5 to TRBJ2-7, with a weak D call TRBD2 (6 bases). Trimming cost V 4 bases and J 6 bases, with 19 bases left between them. This CDR3 is built from 15 residues. Germline assignment: CDR1 LGHNT and CDR2 FRNRAP. CDR3 protein: CASGSGTRRGLEQYF. As DNA, the CDR3 is TGTGCTAGTGGTTCCGGGACTCGGCGTGGGCTCGAGCAGTACTTC.

This chain links TRBV29-1 with TRBJ1-2, with a possible D match to TRBD1 (6 bases). The CDR3 has 14 residues. Trimming took off 4 bases at V and 4 bases at J, with 16 bases between the two ends. Germline-derived CDR1 and CDR2 are SQVTM and ANQGSEA. This chain's CDR3 is CSVVPPGAPYGYTF. The CDR3 DNA follows: TGCAGCGTTGTACCTCCAGGGGCCCCCTATGGCTACACCTTC.

A single count supports this clonotype. The V call is TRBV24-1, the J call TRBJ2-2; tentative D call: TRBD2 (5 bases). This CDR3 spans 14 amino acids. Germline V CDR1 and CDR2: KGHDR, SFDVKD. Trimming took 4 bases from V and 3 from J, leaving 8 bases between them. In DNA, the CDR3 is TGTGCCACCAGTGAGGCGGGTCACACCGGGGAGCTGTTTTTT. It specifies CATSEAGHTGELFF.

The chain couples TRBV5-4 to TRBJ2-5; D is perhaps TRBD1 (6 bases). Per the germline V gene, CDR1 is SGHNT and CDR2 is YYREEE (reference sequence). Trimming stripped 0 bases from V and 5 bases from J, with 20 bases between. This CDR3 has 17 residues. The CDR3 loop is CASSLGPNRDPGETQYF. The DNA of the CDR3 is TGTGCCAGCAGCTTGGGACCAAACAGGGATCCGGGGGAGACCCAGTACTTC.

The V and J genes are TRBV9 and TRBJ2-1, with TRBD2 identical over 7 bases. The CDR3 runs to 16 residues. The V and J ends lost 0 bases and 4 bases, in that order; junction bases with no gene match: 7. In germline, CDR1 is SGDLS, CDR2 YYNGEE. This chain's CDR3 is CASSVGASGPYNEQFF. CDR3 DNA sequence: TGTGCCAGCAGCGTAGGGGCTAGCGGCCCTTACAATGAGCAGTTCTTC. Combining the CDR3 with reference TRBV9 and TRBJ2-1 gives the whole variable domain DSGVTQTPKHLITATGQRVTLRCSPRSGDLSVYWYQQSLDQGLQFLIQYYNGEERAKGNILERFSAQQFPDLHSELNLSSLELGDSALYFCASSVGASGPYNEQFFGPGTRLTVL.

This chain uses TRBV5-6 with TRBJ1-5; D unresolved. The CDR3 length is 14 residues. V was pared by 3 bases and J by 1 base, with 8 bases between. Germline V gene data show CDR1 as SGHDT and CDR2 as YYEEEE. The CDR3 is CASSWFWSNQPQHF. Here the CDR3 DNA reads TGTGCCAGCAGCTGGTTCTGGAGCAATCAGCCCCAGCATTTT.

The chain combines TRBV19 with TRBJ1-2; D is undetermined. CDR1 is LNHDA, CDR2 SQIVND, per germline (reference sequence). CDR3 length equals 13 residues. Trimming pared 5 bases from V and 5 bases from J, leaving 12 bases between. The CDR3 sequence: CASSFGLRYGYTF. The CDR3 nucleotides are TGTGCCAGTAGTTTTGGACTCCGATATGGCTACACCTTC.

The rearrangement uses TRBV6-5 and TRBJ2-1; maybe TRBD2 (6 bases). Trimming removed 2 bases at V and 6 bases at J, with 11 bases between. The CDR3 totals 14 residues. Germline V gene data show CDR1 as MNHEY and CDR2 as SVGAGI. The CDR3 protein is CASSYTLGGNEQFF. In DNA, the CDR3 is TGTGCCAGCAGTTACACCCTCGGGGGCAATGAGCAGTTCTTC.

This chain uses TRBV20-1 with TRBJ2-1; no clear D. The CDR3 contains 14 residues. CDR1 is DFQATT and CDR2 is SNEGSKA in the germline V gene (reference sequence). The V gene lost 6 bases and the J gene lost 10 bases, with 22 bases spanning the gap. CDR3 sequence: CSAPRLTSEYEQFF. CDR3 DNA sequence: TGCAGTGCCCCCCGACTCACCTCAGAGTACGAGCAGTTCTTC.

In DNA, the CDR3 is TGTGCCAGCAGCCCGCCGCCTAGCACAGATACGCAGTATTTT. Translating it yields CASSPPPSTDTQYF. The chain uses TRBV7-8 and TRBJ2-3, with D hard to call. Trimming stripped 5 bases from V and 0 bases from J, with 9 bases between. Germline V gene lookup returns CDR1 SGHVS and CDR2 FQNEAQ. This CDR3 region has 14 residues.

This clonotype was seen only once. This rearrangement joins TRBV30 to TRBJ2-1; D not certain. V lost 6 bases to trimming and J lost 9 bases, with 12 bases between them. The CDR3 sequence is 11 residues long. Per the germline V gene, CDR1 is GTSNPN and CDR2 is SVGIG (reference sequence). The CDR3 spells CACSPGGEQFF. The DNA of the CDR3 is TGTGCCTGCAGCCCAGGCGGTGAGCAGTTCTTC.

This clonotype was detected a few times. This rearrangement joins TRBV12-3 or TRBV12-4 to TRBJ2-3, with D possibly matching TRBD2 (5 bases). The V and J ends lost 3 bases and 3 bases respectively, with 10 bases between them. CDR3 length: 14 residues. CDR3 in amino acids: CASSFTSGTDTQYF. CDR3 coding DNA: TGTGCCAGCAGTTTCACTAGTGGGACAGATACGCAGTATTTT.